Below are 8 T cell receptor beta chains sequenced from a single sample in a study of cytomegalovirus exposure and HLA in healthy donors. This PCR relied on a set of 60 Vbeta primers and 13 Jbeta primers. Here immunoSEQ multiplex PCR was the method, and the copy in TCRdb shows in-frame clones only, minus some. The sample has just over 150,000 clones, over 65% seen once. The sequenced sample was PBMCs. The receptors stem from a woman aged 40 to 50 in good health and CMV-seronegative.

Here the CDR3 reads CASFYQGAKETQYF. In DNA form, the CDR3 reads TGTGCCAGCTTCTATCAGGGGGCAAAAGAGACCCAGTACTTC. This rearrangement joins TRBV6-7 to TRBJ2-5; 8 positions match TRBD1. TRBV6-7 is noted as an ORF with a role that remains uncertain. There are 14 residues in the CDR3. Unmatched junction bases numbered 8, after V lost 8 bases and J lost 3 bases.

This chain connects TRBV28 to TRBJ1-3; a possible D gene is TRBD1 (6 bases). This CDR3 has 16 amino acids. V was pared by 7 bases and J by 8 bases, with 24 bases between. CDR1 and CDR2 from the germline V gene are MDHEN and SYDVKM. For the CDR3, the DNA is TGTGCCAGCAAACAGGGCTTGTGGACAAGTATAGACACCATATATTTT. Amino acid sequence: CASKQGLWTSIDTIYF. Full variable domain (outside the CDR3, taken from reference TRBV28 and TRBJ1-3): DVKVTQSSRYLVKRTGEKVFLECVQDMDHENMFWYRQDPGLGLRLIYFSYDVKMKEKGDIPEGYSVSREKKERFSLILESASTNQTSMYLCASKQGLWTSIDTIYFGEGSWLTVV.

The rearrangement uses TRBV6-5 and TRBJ1-3, with 8 positions matching TRBD1. Germline V gene data show CDR1 as MNHEY and CDR2 as SVGAGI. The CDR3 is 15 amino acids. V gave up 6 bases and J gave up 4 bases; unmatched junction bases: 8. Here the CDR3 DNA reads TGTGCCAGCAGCCCCGCAGGGGGCGAAGGAAACACCATATATTTT. Its translation: CASSPAGGEGNTIYF.

This chain links TRBV18 with TRBJ1-3; tentatively, D is TRBD1 (5 bases). The CDR3 loop spans 15 amino acids. Trimming stripped 6 bases from V and 0 bases from J, with 12 bases between. Germline CDR1 and CDR2: KGHSH and LQKENI. The CDR3 DNA is TGTGCCAGCTCCCGGGAGACAGTCTCTGGAAACACCATATATTTT. It yields the protein CASSRETVSGNTIYF.

The V and J genes are TRBV2 and TRBJ1-5; D uncertain. The germline V and J ends were trimmed by 4 bases and 3 bases, with 13 bases remaining between them. The CDR3 sequence is 15 residues long. The germline V gene has CDR1 SNHLY and CDR2 FYNNEI. This CDR3 is CASSAEQHNNQPQHF. As DNA, the CDR3 is TGTGCCAGCAGTGCGGAACAGCATAACAATCAGCCCCAGCATTTT. Complete variable domain (other parts from reference TRBV2 and TRBJ1-5): EPEVTQTPSHQVTQMGQEVILRCVPISNHLYFYWYRQILGQKVEFLVSFYNNEISEKSEIFDDQFSVERPDGSNFTLKIRSTKLEDSAMYFCASSAEQHNNQPQHFGDGTRLSIL.

This rearrangement joins TRBV19 to TRBJ2-5, with TRBD2 matching 8 bases. The germline V gene has CDR1 LNHDA and CDR2 SQIVND (reference sequence). V lost 5 bases, J lost 5 bases, and 19 bases stayed unmatched. CDR3 length equals 18 residues. CDR3 loop: CASSSGGAGASSGETQYF. In DNA, the CDR3 is TGTGCCAGTAGTTCAGGCGGAGCGGGGGCTTCTTCGGGGGAGACCCAGTACTTC.

The V and J genes are TRBV5-4 and TRBJ1-2; 9 nucleotides line up with TRBD1. Germline CDR1 is SGHNT and CDR2 is YYREEE (reference sequence). V lost 4 bases to trimming and J lost 6 bases; unmatched junction nucleotides: 10. CDR3 length: 15 residues. CDR3 DNA: TGTGCCAGCAGCACCATGGTCGGGACAGGGCATGGCTACACCTTC. This gives the protein CASSTMVGTGHGYTF.

This chain links TRBV4-1 with TRBJ2-5, with D possibly TRBD2 on 6 matching bases. Germline CDR1 is MGHRA and CDR2 is YSYEKL. The CDR3 runs to 16 residues. The germline V and J ends were trimmed by 1 base and 5 bases, with 17 bases remaining between them. CDR3 protein: CASSQVFASVLETQYF. The CDR3 nucleotides read TGCGCCAGCAGCCAAGTTTTCGCTAGCGTCTTGGAGACCCAGTACTTC.